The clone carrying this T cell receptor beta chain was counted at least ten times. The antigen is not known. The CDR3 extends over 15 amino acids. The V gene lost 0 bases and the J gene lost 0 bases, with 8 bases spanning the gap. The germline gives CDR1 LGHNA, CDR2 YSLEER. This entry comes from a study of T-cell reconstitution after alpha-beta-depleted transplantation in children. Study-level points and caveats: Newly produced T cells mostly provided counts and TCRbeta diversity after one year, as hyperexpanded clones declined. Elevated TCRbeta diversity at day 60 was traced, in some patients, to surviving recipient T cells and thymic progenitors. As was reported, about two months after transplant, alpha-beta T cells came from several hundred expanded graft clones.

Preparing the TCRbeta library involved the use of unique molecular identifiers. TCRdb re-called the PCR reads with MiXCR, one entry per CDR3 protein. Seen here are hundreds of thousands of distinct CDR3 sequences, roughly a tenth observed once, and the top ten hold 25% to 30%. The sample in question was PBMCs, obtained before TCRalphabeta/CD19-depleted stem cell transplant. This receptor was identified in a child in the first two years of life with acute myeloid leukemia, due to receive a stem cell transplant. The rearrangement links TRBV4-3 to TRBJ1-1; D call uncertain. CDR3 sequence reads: CASSQEAGMNTEAFF. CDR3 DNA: TGCGCCAGCAGCCAAGAAGCCGGCATGAACACTGAAGCTTTCTTT.